This T cell receptor (beta chain) was profiled in a study of blood T cell repertoires in COVID-19 (dated by TCRdb to the early 2020s). Regarding the complete study: Samples covering the acute and convalescent phases of COVID-19 were provided by collaborators in the United States, Italy and Spain. The repertoires were released in a freely available public database intended as a resource for research on the immune response to SARS-CoV-2. The samples were drawn from two sources: the first 160 participants of the ongoing ImmuneRACE study, and over 1,000 subjects contributed by 6 global collaborators. The material from the prospective study consisted of cDNA or gDNA derived from T cells, B-cell-depleted T cells, or PBMCs. Where HLA class I and class II types were available, the types were taken from metadata supplied by the sample provider, not from assay-based typing. The dataset comprised deeply sampled blood TCRbeta repertoires from subjects exposed to, actively infected with, or recovered from COVID-19. A de-identified subject ID, COVID-19 status, age in years and sex were almost always included in the sample metadata.

As to this clone: No antigen is known for it. Per-nucleotide qualities are absent, and no much larger clonotype sits a single base away.

The immunoSEQ Assay, a bias-controlled multiplex PCR, was used to amplify TCRbeta CDR3 regions from genomic DNA. Regarding the original processing steps: The number of nucleated cells in each sample was estimated from the amplification of reference gene primers within the assay. To quantify the absolute abundance of each unique TCRbeta CDR3 rearrangement, sequence reads were collapsed and filtered. For each sample, productive Simpson clonality was calculated as the square root of Simpson's diversity index over productive rearrangements. This immuneACCESS table, as held by TCRdb, lists in-frame sequences with V and J called but not all clones. Of the missing ones, under half trace to an unresolved V gene in checked studies; the others have no known cause. Clonal size and the V and J genes are those of that table, whereas D and trimming came from the DNA. The sample has more than 100,000 clones on record, roughly four fifths of them singletons. Together, the top ten hold 2% to 2.5% of the sample.

In the prospective study, participants were roughly 18 to 100 years old, resided in under 30 geographic areas of the United States, and were enrolled through a virtual design. In the prospective study, cohorts were assigned on the basis of participant-reported clinical history obtained from a screening survey and a study questionnaire. Each participant in the prospective study had whole blood, serum and a nasopharyngeal or oropharyngeal swab collected by mobile phlebotomists. Prospective study participants could optionally give additional blood draws and questionnaires over an approximately two-month period. Prospective study blood samples were shipped either frozen or at room temperature before DNA extraction. Overall study results and their limits: The amount of clinical and demographic metadata varied by source and participant and was provided uncurated.

The cysteine opens and the phenylalanine closes a CDR3 of 17 amino acids. CDR3 DNA is the only sequence kept; it has 51 bases, read in frame from the first base. V is trimmed back by 4 bases and J by 7 bases, and the junction contains 16 bases that no gene match accounts for. CDR1 and CDR2 were assigned from the germline V gene (reference sequence) as LGHDT and YNNKEL. The source of this sequence is a man aged 35 to 55 with acute COVID-19. Recombination joined TRBV3-1 (or the pseudogene TRBV3-2) with TRBJ2-1; 7 of the junction bases match TRBD2. Specimen: PBMCs or T cells enriched from blood (not recorded which). The DNA is TGTGCCAGCAGCCCCGGAGGCACTAGCGCCCTAACGAATGAGCAGTTCTTC. This translates into CASSPGGTSALTNEQFF.